Below are 10 T cell receptor beta chains sequenced from a single sample in a study of shared clonotypes between healthy human individuals. Only in-frame clones appear in the TCRdb table, and some are missing; sequencing was by immunoSEQ multiplex PCR. This table holds hundreds of thousands of clones, about 80% found once. The sequenced sample consisted of memory CD4+ T cells sorted from blood. The subset here: CD45RA-negative fraction. These receptors all come from a woman aged 30 to 39 in good health.

About this clone: The sample has other DNA sequences that encode this CDR3 too. The chain has TRBV28 and TRBJ1-2, with D unresolved. Germline CDR1 is MDHEN and CDR2 is SYDVKM. V was shortened by 2 bases and J by 1 base, with 2 bases between the two germline ends. CDR3 size: 12 residues. The CDR3 nucleotides read TGTGCCAGCAGTTTAGATAACTATGGCTACACCTTC. Encoded protein: CASSLDNYGYTF.

This clone turned up a few times. This sample also contains other DNA sequences that code for the same CDR3. V gene TRBV27 combines with J gene TRBJ2-5; D not certain. In germline, CDR1 is MNHEY, CDR2 SMNVEV (reference sequence). This CDR3 is built from 15 residues. Trimming stripped 0 bases from V and 2 bases from J, with 10 bases between. CDR3 DNA sequence: TGTGCCAGCAGTTTATCCTTTTTGGGGCAAGAGACCCAGTACTTC. Translation: CASSLSFLGQETQYF.

This rearrangement joins TRBV11-1 to TRBJ2-3; tentative D call: TRBD2 (6 bases). Trimming stripped 7 bases from V and 4 bases from J, with 12 bases between. The length of the CDR3 is 13 residues. Germline V gives CDR1 SGHAT, CDR2 FQDESV (reference sequence). CDR3 sequence (DNA): TGTGCCAGCACGGTAACGGGGGCAGATACGCAGTATTTT. Translating gives CASTVTGADTQYF.

This chain uses TRBV6-1 with TRBJ2-7, with no clear D. The V end lost 5 bases, the J end lost 2 bases, and 7 bases lay between the germline ends. The CDR3 contains 12 residues. Per the germline V gene, CDR1 is MNHNS and CDR2 is SASEGT. CDR3: CASSSPAYEQYF. The CDR3 DNA reads TGTGCCAGCAGTTCCCCCGCCTACGAGCAGTACTTC.

CDR3 in DNA: TGCGCCAGCACCCCGGGACAGGGATACGAGCAGTACTTC. Translating it yields CASTPGQGYEQYF. The V gene is TRBV10-1, the J gene TRBJ2-7, with TRBD1 identical over 9 bases. CDR3 length equals 13 residues. J was trimmed by 4 bases and V by 7 bases; bases with no gene match: 5. Germline V CDR1 and CDR2: WNHNN, SYGVQD (reference sequence).

The chain employs TRBV9 and TRBJ2-7; 11 bases are shared with TRBD2. Germline values: CDR1 SGDLS, CDR2 YYNGEE. V shed 5 bases, J shed 2 bases, and the junction held 6 bases outside the gene matches. This CDR3 region has 15 residues. The CDR3 DNA follows: TGTGCCAGCAGTGAATCACTAGCGGGGGCCTACGAGCAGTACTTC. It specifies CASSESLAGAYEQYF.

V gene TRBV4-1 combines with J gene TRBJ2-2, with 8 nucleotides matching TRBD2. The V and J ends lost 2 bases and 5 bases, in that order; junction bases with no gene match: 7. The germline gives CDR1 MGHRA, CDR2 YSYEKL. CDR3 size: 16 residues. This CDR3 is CASSQTRGGRTGELFF. The CDR3 coding sequence is TGCGCCAGCAGCCAAACTCGGGGGGGTCGAACCGGGGAGCTGTTTTTT.

This clone was counted only a few times. This sequence joins TRBV30 and TRBJ1-2, with D uncertain. Trimming took 0 bases from V and 2 from J, leaving 19 bases between them. CDR1 is GTSNPN, CDR2 SVGIG, per germline (reference sequence). The CDR3 consists of 17 residues. CDR3 sequence: CAWSVGGDHPLNYGYTF. CDR3 DNA: TGTGCCTGGAGTGTAGGTGGCGATCACCCACTCAACTATGGCTACACCTTC. Together with reference TRBV30 and TRBJ1-2, the CDR3 gives the full variable domain: SQTIHQWPATLVQPVGSPLSLECTVEGTSNPNLYWYRQAAGRGLQLLFYSVGIGQISSEVPQNLSASRPQDRQFILSSKKLLLSDSGFYLCAWSVGGDHPLNYGYTFGSGTRLTVV.

The chain joins TRBV6-1 to TRBJ1-3; D remains unclear. The CDR3 has 13 residues. Trimming stripped 4 bases from V and 4 bases from J, with 8 bases between. Germline values: CDR1 MNHNS, CDR2 SASEGT. The CDR3 loop reads CASSGQWGNTIYF. The DNA of the CDR3 is TGTGCCAGCAGTGGGCAGTGGGGAAACACCATATATTTT.

The chain couples TRBV5-1 to TRBJ1-4; 7 nucleotides agree with TRBD1. Germline CDR1 reads SGHRS; CDR2 reads YFSETQ. V dropped 4 bases and J dropped 5; count of bases not matched to a gene: 5. This CDR3 spans 14 amino acids. The DNA for the CDR3 is TGCGCCAGCAGCAGGGGACAGCAAAATGAAAAACTGTTTTTT. This gives the protein CASSRGQQNEKLFF.